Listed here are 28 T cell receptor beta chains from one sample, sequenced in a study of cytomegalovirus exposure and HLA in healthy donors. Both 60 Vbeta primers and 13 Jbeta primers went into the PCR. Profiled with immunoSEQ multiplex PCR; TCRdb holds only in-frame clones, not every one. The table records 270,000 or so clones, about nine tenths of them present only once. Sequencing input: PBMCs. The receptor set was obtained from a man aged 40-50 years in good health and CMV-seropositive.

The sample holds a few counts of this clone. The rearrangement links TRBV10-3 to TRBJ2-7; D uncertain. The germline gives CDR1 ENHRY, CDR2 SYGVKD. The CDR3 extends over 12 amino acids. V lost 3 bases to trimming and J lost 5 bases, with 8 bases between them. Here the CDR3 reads CAISENGDEQYF. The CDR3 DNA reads TGTGCCATCAGTGAAAATGGAGACGAGCAGTACTTC.

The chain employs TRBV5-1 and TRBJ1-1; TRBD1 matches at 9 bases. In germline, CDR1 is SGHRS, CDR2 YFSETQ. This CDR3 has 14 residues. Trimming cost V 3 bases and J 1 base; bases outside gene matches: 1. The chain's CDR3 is CASSSDRGNTEAFF. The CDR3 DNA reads TGCGCCAGCAGCTCGGACAGGGGGAACACTGAAGCTTTCTTT.

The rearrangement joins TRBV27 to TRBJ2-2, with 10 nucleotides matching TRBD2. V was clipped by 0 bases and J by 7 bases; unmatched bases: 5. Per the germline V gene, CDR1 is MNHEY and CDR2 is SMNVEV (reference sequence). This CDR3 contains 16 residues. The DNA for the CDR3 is TGTGCCAGCAGTTTATCCAAGCTAGCGGGAGTCGGGGAGCTGTTTTTT. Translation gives CASSLSKLAGVGELFF.

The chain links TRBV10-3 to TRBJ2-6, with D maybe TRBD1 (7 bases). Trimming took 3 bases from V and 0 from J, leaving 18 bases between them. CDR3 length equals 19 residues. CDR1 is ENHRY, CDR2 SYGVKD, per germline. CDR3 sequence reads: CAISDPRTGGISGANVLTF. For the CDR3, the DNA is TGTGCCATCAGTGACCCGCGGACAGGAGGGATCTCTGGGGCCAACGTCCTGACTTTC.

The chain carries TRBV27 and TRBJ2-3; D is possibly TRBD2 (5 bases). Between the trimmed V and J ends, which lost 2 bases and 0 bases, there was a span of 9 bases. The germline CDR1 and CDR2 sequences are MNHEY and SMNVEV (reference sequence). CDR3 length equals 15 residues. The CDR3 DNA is TGTGCCAGCAGTTTAGGCCTAGCTAGCACAGATACGCAGTATTTT. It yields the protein CASSLGLASTDTQYF.

This chain's CDR3 is CASSLGGGRGTDTQYF. CDR3 in DNA: TGTGCCAGCAGCTTGGGTGGCGGGAGGGGCACAGATACGCAGTATTTT. The V gene is TRBV5-6, the J gene TRBJ2-3, with TRBD2 matching 9 bases. Germline-derived CDR1 and CDR2 are SGHDT and YYEEEE. The trim removed 0 bases at V and 1 base at J, leaving 3 bases unmatched. The CDR3 extends over 16 amino acids.

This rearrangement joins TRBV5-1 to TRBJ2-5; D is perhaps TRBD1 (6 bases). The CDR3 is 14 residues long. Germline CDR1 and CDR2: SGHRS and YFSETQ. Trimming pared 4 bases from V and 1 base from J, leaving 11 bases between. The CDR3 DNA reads TGCGCCAGCAGCCCCGGACAGCTCCAAGAGACCCAGTACTTC. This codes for CASSPGQLQETQYF.

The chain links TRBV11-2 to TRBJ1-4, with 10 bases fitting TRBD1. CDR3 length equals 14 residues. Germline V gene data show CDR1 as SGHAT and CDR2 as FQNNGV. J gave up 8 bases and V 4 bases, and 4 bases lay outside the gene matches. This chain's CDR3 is CASSSDRGREKLFF. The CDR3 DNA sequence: TGTGCCAGCAGCTCGGACAGGGGGAGAGAAAAACTGTTTTTT.

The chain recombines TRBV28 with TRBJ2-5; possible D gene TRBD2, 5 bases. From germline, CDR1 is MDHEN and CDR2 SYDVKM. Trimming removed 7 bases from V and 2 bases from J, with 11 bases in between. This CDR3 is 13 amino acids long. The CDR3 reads CASIPAEQETQYF. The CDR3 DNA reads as TGTGCCAGCATTCCAGCGGAACAAGAGACCCAGTACTTC. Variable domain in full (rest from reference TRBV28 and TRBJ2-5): DVKVTQSSRYLVKRTGEKVFLECVQDMDHENMFWYRQDPGLGLRLIYFSYDVKMKEKGDIPEGYSVSREKKERFSLILESASTNQTSMYLCASIPAEQETQYFGPGTRLLVL.

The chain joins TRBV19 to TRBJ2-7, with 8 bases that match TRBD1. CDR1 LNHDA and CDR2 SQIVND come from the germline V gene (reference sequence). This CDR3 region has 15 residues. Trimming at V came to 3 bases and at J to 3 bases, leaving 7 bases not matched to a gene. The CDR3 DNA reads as TGTGCCAGTAGTATCTCCGGGACAGGCTTCTACGAGCAGTACTTC. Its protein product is CASSISGTGFYEQYF. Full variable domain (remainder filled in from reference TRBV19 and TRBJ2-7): DGGITQSPKYLFRKEGQNVTLSCEQNLNHDAMYWYRQDPGQGLRLIYYSQIVNDFQKGDIAEGYSVSREKKESFPLTVTSAQKNPTAFYLCASSISGTGFYEQYFGPGTRLTVT.

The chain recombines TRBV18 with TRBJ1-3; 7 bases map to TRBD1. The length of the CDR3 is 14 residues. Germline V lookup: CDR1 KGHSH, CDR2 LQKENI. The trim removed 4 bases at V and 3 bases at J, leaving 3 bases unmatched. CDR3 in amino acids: CASSLQGLGNTIYF. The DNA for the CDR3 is TGTGCCAGCTCACTACAGGGGCTTGGAAACACCATATATTTT.

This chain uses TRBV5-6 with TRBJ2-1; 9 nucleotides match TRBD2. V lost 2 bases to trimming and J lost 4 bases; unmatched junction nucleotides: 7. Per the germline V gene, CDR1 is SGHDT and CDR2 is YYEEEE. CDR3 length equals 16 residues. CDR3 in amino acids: CASSFFTSGQYNEQFF. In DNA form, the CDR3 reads TGTGCCAGCAGCTTCTTTACTAGCGGGCAGTACAATGAGCAGTTCTTC.

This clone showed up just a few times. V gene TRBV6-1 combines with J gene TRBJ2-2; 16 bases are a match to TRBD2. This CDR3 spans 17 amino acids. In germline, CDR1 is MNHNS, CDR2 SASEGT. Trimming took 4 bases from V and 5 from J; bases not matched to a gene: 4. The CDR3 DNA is TGTGCCAGCAGTGCGGGACTAGCGGGAGGGGTGACCGGGGAGCTGTTTTTT. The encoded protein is CASSAGLAGGVTGELFF.

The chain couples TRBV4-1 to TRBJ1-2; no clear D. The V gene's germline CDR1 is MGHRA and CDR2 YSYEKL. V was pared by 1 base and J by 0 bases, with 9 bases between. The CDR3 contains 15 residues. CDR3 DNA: TGCGCCAGCAGCCAAGCCAGATCCTCTAACTATGGCTACACCTTC. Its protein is CASSQARSSNYGYTF.

CDR3 DNA: TGTGCCAGCAGCCCTGGGCCCTACGAGCAGTACTTC. Amino acids: CASSPGPYEQYF. This rearrangement joins TRBV7-6 to TRBJ2-7; D gene unclear. Germline V gene data show CDR1 as SGHVS and CDR2 as FNYEAQ. CDR3 length: 12 amino acids. Trimming stripped 5 bases from V and 2 bases from J, with 7 bases between.

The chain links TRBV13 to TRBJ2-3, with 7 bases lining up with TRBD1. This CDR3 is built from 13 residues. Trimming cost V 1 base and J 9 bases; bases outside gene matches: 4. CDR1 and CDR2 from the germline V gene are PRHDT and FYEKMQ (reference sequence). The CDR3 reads CASSLEDRPTQYF. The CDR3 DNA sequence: TGTGCCAGCAGCTTAGAGGACAGGCCCACGCAGTATTTT.

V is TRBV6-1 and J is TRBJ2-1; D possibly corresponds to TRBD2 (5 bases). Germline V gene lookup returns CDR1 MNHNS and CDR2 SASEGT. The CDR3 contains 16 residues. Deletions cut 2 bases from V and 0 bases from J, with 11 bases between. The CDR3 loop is CASSEWMAGSYNEQFF. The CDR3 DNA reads TGTGCCAGCAGTGAATGGATGGCGGGCTCCTACAATGAGCAGTTCTTC.

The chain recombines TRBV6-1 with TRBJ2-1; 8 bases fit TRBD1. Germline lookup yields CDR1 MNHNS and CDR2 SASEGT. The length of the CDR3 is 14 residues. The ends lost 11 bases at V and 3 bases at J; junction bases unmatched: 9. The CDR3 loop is CASLPGGLYNEQFF. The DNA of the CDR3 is TGTGCCTCCCTCCCAGGGGGCCTCTACAATGAGCAGTTCTTC.

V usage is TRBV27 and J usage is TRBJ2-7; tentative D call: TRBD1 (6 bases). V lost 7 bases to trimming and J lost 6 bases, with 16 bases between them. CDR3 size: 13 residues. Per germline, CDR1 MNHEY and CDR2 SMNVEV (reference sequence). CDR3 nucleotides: TGTGCCAGCAAAGGATTACAGGGCAGCGAGCAGTACTTC. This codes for CASKGLQGSEQYF.

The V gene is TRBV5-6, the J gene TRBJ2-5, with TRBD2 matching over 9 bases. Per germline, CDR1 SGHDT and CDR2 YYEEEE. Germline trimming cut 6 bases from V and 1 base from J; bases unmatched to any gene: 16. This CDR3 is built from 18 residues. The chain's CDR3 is CASTPRGLAGTLQETQYF. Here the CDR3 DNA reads TGTGCCAGCACCCCACGCGGGCTAGCGGGGACCCTCCAAGAGACCCAGTACTTC.

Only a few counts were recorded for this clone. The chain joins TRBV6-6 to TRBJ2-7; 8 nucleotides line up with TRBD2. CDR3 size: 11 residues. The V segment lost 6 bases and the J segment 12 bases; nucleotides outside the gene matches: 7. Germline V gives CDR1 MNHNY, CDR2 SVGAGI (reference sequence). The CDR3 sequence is CASSSGLVVYF. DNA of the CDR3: TGTGCCAGCAGCTCGGGACTAGTCGTGTACTTC.

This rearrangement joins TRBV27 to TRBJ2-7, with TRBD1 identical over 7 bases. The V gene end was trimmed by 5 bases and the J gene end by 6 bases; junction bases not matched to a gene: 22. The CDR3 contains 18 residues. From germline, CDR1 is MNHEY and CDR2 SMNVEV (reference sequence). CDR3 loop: CASSILGLWRTGRGEQYF. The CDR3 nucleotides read TGTGCCAGCAGTATACTCGGGTTGTGGAGGACAGGCAGGGGCGAGCAGTACTTC.

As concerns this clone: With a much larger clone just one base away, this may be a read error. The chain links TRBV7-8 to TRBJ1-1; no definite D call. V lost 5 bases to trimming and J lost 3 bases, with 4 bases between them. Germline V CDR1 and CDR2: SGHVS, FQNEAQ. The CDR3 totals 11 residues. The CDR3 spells CASSQDTEAFF. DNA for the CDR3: TGTGCCAGCAGCCAGGACACTGAAGCTTTCTTT.

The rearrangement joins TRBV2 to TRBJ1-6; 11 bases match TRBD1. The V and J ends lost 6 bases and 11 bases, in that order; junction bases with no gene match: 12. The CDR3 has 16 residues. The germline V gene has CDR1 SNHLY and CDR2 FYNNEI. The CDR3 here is CASRADRGLQLAPLHF. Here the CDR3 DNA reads TGTGCCAGCAGAGCGGACAGGGGGCTCCAGTTAGCACCCCTCCACTTT.

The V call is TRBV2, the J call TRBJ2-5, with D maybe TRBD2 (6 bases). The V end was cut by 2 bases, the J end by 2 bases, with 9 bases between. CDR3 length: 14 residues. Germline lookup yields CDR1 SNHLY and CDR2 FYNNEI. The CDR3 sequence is CASSESGVQETQYF. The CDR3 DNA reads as TGTGCCAGCAGTGAATCGGGGGTTCAAGAGACCCAGTACTTC.

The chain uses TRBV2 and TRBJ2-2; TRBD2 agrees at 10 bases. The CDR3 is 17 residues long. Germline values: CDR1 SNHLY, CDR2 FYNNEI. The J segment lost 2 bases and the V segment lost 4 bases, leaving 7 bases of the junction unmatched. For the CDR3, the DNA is TGTGCCAGCAGTGCGGGACTAGCGTCCGTCAACACCGGGGAGCTGTTTTTT. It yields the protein CASSAGLASVNTGELFF.

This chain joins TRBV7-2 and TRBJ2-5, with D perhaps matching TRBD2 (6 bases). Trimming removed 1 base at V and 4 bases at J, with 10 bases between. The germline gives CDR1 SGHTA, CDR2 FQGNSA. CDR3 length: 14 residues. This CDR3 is CASSLGLATETQYF. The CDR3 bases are TGTGCCAGCAGCTTAGGGCTAGCGACAGAGACCCAGTACTTC. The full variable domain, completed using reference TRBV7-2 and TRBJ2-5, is GAGVSQSPSNKVTEKGKDVELRCDPISGHTALYWYRQSLGQGLEFLIYFQGNSAPDKSGLPSDRFSAERTGGSVSTLTIQRTQQEDSAVYLCASSLGLATETQYFGPGTRLLVL.

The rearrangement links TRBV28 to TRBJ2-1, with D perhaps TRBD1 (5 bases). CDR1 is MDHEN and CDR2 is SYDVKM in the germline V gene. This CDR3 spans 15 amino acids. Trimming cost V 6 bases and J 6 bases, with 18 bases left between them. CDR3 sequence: CASRIGGAGINEQFF. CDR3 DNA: TGTGCCAGCAGAATTGGTGGGGCTGGGATCAATGAGCAGTTCTTC.